These 22 T cell receptor beta chains came from one sample sequenced in a study of T cell responses to AZD1222 COVID-19 vaccine. Using immunoSEQ multiplex PCR, the repertoire was profiled, and TCRdb retains in-frame clones only, with some absent. The profile covers some 99,000 clones, with more than 70% appearing a single time and around a sixth taken by the ten largest. This sample comprised peripheral blood, obtained on day 0 of AZD1222 vaccination. Source of these receptors: an adult in good health.

The chain has TRBV21-1 and TRBJ2-5; TRBD1 is the table's D call and was not checked against the DNA. TRBV21-1 is termed a pseudogene. The CDR3 is made up of 17 amino acids. This CDR3 is CASSKFPPTGDRETQYF. The DNA of the CDR3 is TGTGCCAGCAGCAAATTCCCTCCGACAGGGGATAGGGAGACCCAGTACTTC.

The chain is built from TRBV7-9 and TRBJ1-3, with D unresolved. The V gene lost 3 bases and the J gene lost 2 bases, with 11 bases spanning the gap. Germline CDR1 is SEHNR and CDR2 is FQNEAQ (reference sequence). CDR3 size: 15 residues. The CDR3 loop reads CASSFGVNPGNTIYF. Here the CDR3 DNA reads TGTGCCAGCAGCTTTGGTGTGAATCCTGGAAACACCATATATTTT.

V is TRBV11-3 and J is TRBJ2-4; 14 nucleotides agree with TRBD2. In germline, CDR1 is SGHNT, CDR2 YENEEA. The CDR3 has 17 amino acids. After removal of 6 bases from V and 7 bases from J, the junction contained 11 bases not matched to a gene. The CDR3 sequence: CASSPPGTSGSRNIQYF. CDR3 bases: TGTGCCAGCAGTCCTCCCGGGACTAGCGGGAGTAGGAACATTCAGTACTTC.

This chain connects TRBV11-1 to TRBJ2-7; D is possibly TRBD1 (6 bases). V was pared by 3 bases and J by 0 bases, with 9 bases between. The germline V gene has CDR1 SGHAT and CDR2 FQDESV (reference sequence). The CDR3 totals 14 residues. CDR3 residues: CASSFPGVSYEQYF. The CDR3 DNA follows: TGTGCCAGCAGCTTTCCAGGGGTCTCCTACGAGCAGTACTTC.

This clone was seen a single time. Other DNA sequences of this sample code for an identical CDR3. The V call is TRBV3-1 (or the pseudogene TRBV3-2), the J call TRBJ2-5; D is possibly TRBD2 (5 bases). This CDR3 region has 12 residues. Trimming cost V 6 bases and J 5 bases, with 10 bases left between them. Germline V gene lookup returns CDR1 LGHDT and CDR2 YNNKEL (reference sequence). In DNA form, the CDR3 reads TGTGCCAGCAGTCAACGAGGGGAGACCCAGTACTTC. This encodes CASSQRGETQYF.

The chain joins TRBV11-2 to TRBJ2-7; TRBD1 agrees at 9 bases. Germline V gene data show CDR1 as SGHAT and CDR2 as FQNNGV. The CDR3 is 14 residues long. The J segment lost 3 bases and the V segment lost 6 bases, leaving 6 bases of the junction unmatched. The CDR3 spells CASSPLTGGYEQYF. The CDR3 DNA reads TGTGCCAGCAGTCCATTGACAGGGGGCTACGAGCAGTACTTC. The full variable domain, in which reference TRBV11-2 and TRBJ2-7 provide the parts outside the CDR3, is EAGVAQSPRYKIIEKRQSVAFWCNPISGHATLYWYQQILGQGPKLLIQFQNNGVVDDSQLPKDRFSAERLKGVDSTLKIQPAKLEDSAVYLCASSPLTGGYEQYFGPGTRLTVT.

This chain joins TRBV27 and TRBJ2-7; TRBD2 might be the D (7 bases). Trimming took off 2 bases at V and 9 bases at J, with 14 bases between the two ends. Germline assignment: CDR1 MNHEY and CDR2 SMNVEV (reference sequence). CDR3 length: 13 amino acids. The CDR3, as DNA: TGTGCCAGCAGTTTAAAGGGGGGGCCTCGGCAGTACTTC. Protein sequence: CASSLKGGPRQYF.

The chain joins TRBV5-1 to TRBJ1-1, with 8 bases fitting TRBD1. With 0 bases clipped from V and 3 bases from J, the junction kept 1 base outside the gene matches. Per germline, CDR1 SGHRS and CDR2 YFSETQ. The CDR3 totals 14 residues. CDR3 protein: CASSLDRGDTEAFF. The CDR3 DNA reads TGCGCCAGCAGCTTGGACAGGGGGGACACTGAAGCTTTCTTT.

The chain couples TRBV6-5 to TRBJ1-3; tentative D call: TRBD1 (5 bases). CDR3 size: 13 residues. CDR1 and CDR2 (germline): MNHEY, SVGAGI. V was pared by 3 bases and J by 7 bases, with 10 bases between. CDR3: CASSYSQGNTIYF. In nucleotides, the CDR3 is TGTGCCAGCAGTTATTCCCAGGGCAACACCATATATTTT.

This clone has a handful of counts. The chain combines TRBV29-1 with TRBJ1-2; TRBD1 aligns across 10 bases. Unmatched junction bases numbered 7, after V lost 7 bases and J lost 5 bases. The CDR3 is 13 amino acids. Germline assignment: CDR1 SQVTM and CDR2 ANQGSEA. The CDR3 DNA follows: TGCAGCGCAGGAAGGACAGGGGGGTATGGCTACACCTTC. It yields the protein CSAGRTGGYGYTF.

This clone was counted a few times. The chain joins TRBV24-1 to TRBJ2-5; TRBD1 matches 7 bases. CDR1 and CDR2 (germline): KGHDR, SFDVKD. V dropped 3 bases and J dropped 4; count of bases not matched to a gene: 10. The CDR3 spans 16 residues. In nucleotides, the CDR3 is TGTGCCACCAGTGATCATCCACCGGGACAGATAGAGACCCAGTACTTC. Protein: CATSDHPPGQIETQYF.

The gene calls are TRBV7-9 and TRBJ1-4; D is ambiguous. V lost 4 bases and J 4 bases, leaving 19 bases between the germline ends. CDR1 and CDR2 from the germline V gene are SEHNR and FQNEAQ (reference sequence). The CDR3 is made up of 17 amino acids. The CDR3 DNA reads as TGTGCCAGCAGCTCCCCGGCGGGAAGCAGCTTTAATGAAAAACTGTTTTTT. It codes for CASSSPAGSSFNEKLFF.

To note about this clone: A read error may produce the germline difference seen at one junction end. The chain recombines TRBV5-1 with TRBJ1-6, with D unclear. The germline V gene encodes CDR1 SGHRS and CDR2 YFSETQ. CDR3 length: 15 residues. CDR3 DNA sequence: TGCGCCCGCAGCTCAGACGCCGGGGTGAATTCACCCCTCCACTTT. Translating it yields CARSSDAGVNSPLHF.

This clone was found a few times. The chain employs TRBV24-1 and TRBJ2-1; 10 bases match TRBD1. This CDR3 has 15 amino acids. Germline CDR1 and CDR2: KGHDR and SFDVKD. The trim removed 0 bases at V and 9 bases at J, leaving 4 bases unmatched. The CDR3 coding sequence is TGTGCCACCAGTGATTTGCGGGACAGGGGCGGTGAGCAGTTCTTC. Amino acid sequence: CATSDLRDRGGEQFF.

This chain joins TRBV11-2 and TRBJ1-1; D might be TRBD1 (5 bases). The CDR3 contains 15 residues. Germline CDR1 is SGHAT and CDR2 is FQNNGV. The V end was cut by 4 bases, the J end by 0 bases, with 12 bases between. CDR3: CASSYAGTVNTEAFF. In nucleotides, the CDR3 is TGTGCCAGCAGCTACGCCGGGACGGTGAACACTGAAGCTTTCTTT.

For the CDR3, the DNA is TGTGCCAGCAGTTACGGGACAGGACTGAACACTGAAGCTTTCTTT. Its translation: CASSYGTGLNTEAFF. V usage is TRBV6-5 and J usage is TRBJ1-1, with 8 bases fitting TRBD1. The germline V gene has CDR1 MNHEY and CDR2 SVGAGI. J gave up 0 bases and V 2 bases, and 2 bases lay outside the gene matches. The CDR3 covers 15 residues.

The rearrangement uses TRBV5-1 and TRBJ1-1; 9 bases align to TRBD1. Germline assignment: CDR1 SGHRS and CDR2 YFSETQ. V shed 0 bases and J 5 bases; nucleotides not matched to a gene: 8. The CDR3 is 16 residues long. CDR3 DNA sequence: TGCGCCAGCAGCTTGGTGAGGGACAGGGTTGGGACTGAAGCTTTCTTT. Translation: CASSLVRDRVGTEAFF.

The gene calls are TRBV27 and TRBJ2-2; D perhaps matches TRBD2 (5 bases). CDR1 MNHEY and CDR2 SMNVEV come from the germline V gene (reference sequence). V lost 5 bases and J lost 0, with 10 bases in between. The CDR3 is made up of 15 amino acids. As DNA, the CDR3 is TGTGCCAGCAGTCCCGGACTTACGAACACCGGGGAGCTGTTTTTT. It codes for CASSPGLTNTGELFF.

The CDR3 nucleotides are TGTGCCAGCACGGAGGCCACTGAAGCTTTCTTT. Its translation: CASTEATEAFF. J is TRBJ1-1 and V is TRBV25-1; D gene unclear. The CDR3 contains 11 residues. The ends were cut back, 7 bases at V and 4 bases at J, with 7 bases in the middle. Germline V lookup: CDR1 MGHDK, CDR2 SYGVNS.

The rearrangement uses TRBV7-6 and TRBJ2-3; D is undetermined. The V gene lost 2 bases and the J gene lost 1 base, with 7 bases spanning the gap. Germline V CDR1 and CDR2: SGHVS, FNYEAQ. The CDR3 runs to 14 residues. The CDR3: CASSLSGGTDTQYF. Written as DNA, the CDR3 is TGTGCCAGCAGCTTATCTGGAGGCACAGATACGCAGTATTTT.

The chain couples TRBV27 to TRBJ2-2; TRBD1 is a possible D gene (6 bases). CDR1 MNHEY and CDR2 SMNVEV come from the germline V gene (reference sequence). V gave up 2 bases and J gave up 2 bases, with 9 bases separating them. The CDR3 length is 15 residues. The CDR3: CASSLATGNTGELFF. CDR3 bases: TGTGCCAGCAGTTTAGCGACAGGAAACACCGGGGAGCTGTTTTTT.

This clone was detected once. CDR3 in amino acids: CASSTVGQDYEQYF. The CDR3 nucleotides read TGCGCCAGCTCCACCGTGGGACAGGACTACGAGCAGTACTTC. This chain joins TRBV5-1 and TRBJ2-7; the match to TRBD1 covers 8 bases. The CDR3 spans 14 residues. Trimming removed 7 bases from V and 3 bases from J; junction bases left unmatched: 9. Germline CDR1 SGHRS, CDR2 YFSETQ.